This T cell receptor (beta chain) originates from a study of CD8 T cells in ankylosing spondylitis. Points from the study as a whole: Enrichment of disease-linked clones was reportedly significant in matched ankylosing spondylitis synovial fluid.

In TCRdb, the 5' RACE reads were re-called with MiXCR into one record per CDR3 protein. The data contain roughly 97,000 distinct CDR3 sequences, about 8% of them singletons. Trimming took off 5 bases at V and 4 bases at J, with 10 bases between the two ends. CDR3 length equals 13 residues. The germline V gene encodes CDR1 SGHTA and CDR2 FQGNSA. This clonotype was counted a few times. Antigen specificity is unknown. What was sequenced was blood, either unsorted or a sorted T cell fraction (not recorded which). The TCR originated in a male donor with ankylosing spondylitis or in good health (not recorded which). V usage is TRBV7-2 and J usage is TRBJ2-3, with unresolved D. The DNA of the CDR3 is TGTGCCAGCAGCCGCATAACATCAGATACGCAGTATTTT. Its protein product is CASSRITSDTQYF.